The source of this TCR beta chain is a study of CD8 T cells in Susac syndrome. Peripheral blood CD8+ and CD4+ T cells were profiled by TCR beta sequencing. Treatment-naive patients with stable or active relapsing-remitting disease served as multiple sclerosis controls. CDR1 is SGHNT and CDR2 is YYREEE in the germline V gene (reference sequence). Germline trimming cut 4 bases from V and 6 bases from J; bases unmatched to any gene: 10. CDR3 size: 14 residues. Reverse transcription of roughly 0.5 to 1 ug RNA was performed with random hexamers. The immunoSEQ assay covered 54 Vbeta and 13 Jbeta segments for CDR3. Using its own MiXCR run on the immunoSEQ multiplex PCR reads, TCRdb lists one record per CDR3 protein. The table records 150,000 to 200,000 distinct CDR3 sequences, nearly 97% of them present only once.

The V gene is TRBV5-4, the J gene TRBJ2-7; 7 positions agree with TRBD1. The receptor was isolated from a human donor with multiple sclerosis. Source material: CD4+ T cells from PBMCs. The CDR3 sequence is CASSAVRTGAEQYF. The DNA for the CDR3 is TGTGCCAGCAGCGCGGTACGAACAGGGGCCGAGCAGTACTTC.